This TCR beta chain was recovered during a study of blood T cell repertoires in COVID-19. Study processing details: Reference gene primer amplification gave nucleated cell count estimates. Produced via immunoSEQ multiplex PCR; TCRdb's table is partial and in-frame only. D and trimming were read from the DNA, whereas the V and J calls and clone size are those reported in that table. The data contain hundreds of thousands of clones, about 86% of them singletons. The sequenced material came from peripheral blood. The clonotype was recovered from a man of 80 years or more with acute or convalescent COVID-19.

CDR3 residues: CASSLQGNNQPQHF. For the CDR3, the DNA is TGTGCCAGCAGCTTGCAGGGTAACAATCAGCCCCAGCATTTT. The rearrangement uses TRBV5-6 and TRBJ1-5, with a weak D call TRBD1 (5 bases). CDR1 is SGHDT and CDR2 is YYEEEE in the germline V gene. Trimming shortened V by 1 base and J by 3 bases, and 8 bases separated the two germline ends. The CDR3 totals 14 residues. Variable domain in full (rest from reference TRBV5-6 and TRBJ1-5): DAGVTQSPTHLIKTRGQQVTLRCSPKSGHDTVSWYQQALGQGPQFIFQYYEEEERQRGNFPDRFSGHQFPNYSSELNVNALLLGDSALYLCASSLQGNNQPQHFGDGTRLSIL.